The rows below give T cell receptor beta chains drawn from one sample of a study of CD8+ T cells in alopecia areata. The data were produced by immunoSEQ multiplex PCR, yet TCRdb's version contains in-frame clones alone and is incomplete. The table lists about 190,000 clones, 45% to 75% of them singletons, with about 0.65% in the top ten. Sample: CD4+ T cells sorted from blood, taken at week 4, from a patient treated with tofacitinib. These receptors were collected from a human donor with alopecia areata. The CDR3 runs from the conserved cysteine through the conserved F or W. A D gene is named only where the DNA matches it firmly. Size is stated for part of the rows, as once, few or many counts, or as a class when the clone is expanded.

TRBJ2-7	-	TRBV27	-	CASGGYNRDEQYF	TGTGCCAGCGGTGGATACAATCGGGACGAGCAGTACTTC
TRBJ2-5	TRBD1	TRBV30	-	CAWMDRLQQAQETQYF	TGTGCCTGGATGGACAGGCTGCAACAAGCCCAAGAGACCCAGTACTTC
TRBJ2-1	-	TRBV6-5	-	CASSGPYNEQFF	TGTGCCAGCTCGGGTCCCTACAATGAGCAGTTCTTC
TRBJ1-2	TRBD1	TRBV29-1	once	CSVRQGASGYTF	TGCAGCGTGCGACAGGGGGCTAGTGGCTACACCTTC
TRBJ1-1	-	TRBV30	-	CAWKRGGTEAFF	TGTGCCTGGAAAAGGGGGGGCACTGAAGCTTTCTTT
TRBJ2-5	TRBD2	TRBV29-1	-	CSVGGSAETQYF	TGCAGCGTAGGCGGGAGTGCAGAGACCCAGTACTTC
TRBJ1-2	-	TRBV7-3	-	CASSLTQTRGYTF	TGTGCCAGCAGCTTAACTCAAACTAGGGGCTACACCTTC
TRBJ2-5	TRBD1	TRBV14	-	CASSRTGGQETQYF	TGTGCCAGCAGCCGGACAGGGGGTCAAGAGACCCAGTACTTC
TRBJ2-5	TRBD1	TRBV5-1	-	CASSWTGGEETQYF	TGCGCCAGCAGTTGGACAGGGGGCGAAGAGACCCAGTACTTC
TRBJ1-4	TRBD1	TRBV29-1	-	CSGGGQVDGKLFF	TGCAGCGGGGGGGGACAGGTCGACGGGAAACTGTTTTTT
TRBJ2-1	TRBD1	TRBV25-1	once	CASSDQGARYNEQFF	TGTGCCAGCAGTGACCAGGGGGCTCGGTACAATGAGCAGTTCTTC
TRBJ1-5	-	TRBV30	-	CAWTSGGGGQPQHF	TGTGCCTGGACATCGGGCGGCGGTGGTCAGCCCCAGCATTTT
TRBJ2-7	-	TRBV6-6	-	CASSSSAVEQYF	TGTGCCAGCAGCAGTAGTGCCGTGGAGCAGTACTTC
TRBJ2-1	-	TRBV5-1	-	CASSLVRNEQFF	TGCGCCAGCAGCTTGGTGCGGAATGAGCAGTTCTTC
TRBJ2-5	-	TRBV27	-	CASSFQETQYF	TGTGCCAGCAGTTTCCAAGAGACCCAGTACTTC
TRBJ2-3	TRBD2	TRBV5-1	-	CASSLEATSAADTQYF	TGCGCCAGCAGCTTGGAGGCGACTAGCGCGGCAGATACGCAGTATTTT
TRBJ2-1	TRBD2	TRBV11-2	few	CASSLHTSGINNEQFF	TGTGCCAGCAGTTTGCATACTAGCGGTATTAACAATGAGCAGTTCTTC
TRBJ2-3	-	TRBV6-5	few	CASRSPGDTQYF	TGTGCCAGCAGATCGCCGGGAGATACGCAGTATTTT
TRBJ2-1	-	TRBV2	few	CASRRLSQSSNEQFF	TGTGCCAGCAGGAGGTTATCCCAGAGTTCCAATGAGCAGTTCTTC
TRBJ2-1	TRBD2	TRBV6-6	few	CASSQNIAGGSGEQFF	TGTGCCAGCAGTCAAAATATAGCGGGAGGTTCCGGTGAGCAGTTCTTC
TRBJ2-2	-	TRBV20-1	once	CSAERTGELFF	TGCAGTGCTGAAAGAACCGGGGAGCTGTTTTTT
TRBJ1-5	-	TRBV4-1	-	CASSQVGGRSNQPQHF	TGCGCCAGCAGCCAAGTGGGGGGTCGGAGCAATCAGCCCCAGCATTTT
TRBJ2-6	TRBD1	TRBV30	-	CAALPDRGRSGANVLTF	TGTGCCGCTCTCCCGGACAGGGGGCGGTCTGGGGCCAACGTCCTGACTTTC
TRBJ2-2	TRBD1	TRBV7-2	-	CASSRRTGRGTGELFF	TGTGCCAGCAGCCGACGGACAGGGCGCGGCACCGGGGAGCTGTTTTTT
TRBJ2-7	-	TRBV6-1	-	CASSEARDEQYF	TGTGCCAGCAGTGAAGCTAGGGACGAGCAGTACTTC
TRBJ2-5	TRBD1	TRBV15	-	CATSRGGGRETQYF	TGTGCCACCAGCAGAGGAGGGGGCAGGGAGACCCAGTACTTC
TRBJ2-7	-	TRBV11-2	-	CASSPGPAYEQYF	TGTGCCAGCAGCCCAGGACCCGCCTACGAGCAGTACTTC
TRBJ1-1	-	TRBV4-2	-	CASSQDGGNTEAFF	TGTGCCAGCAGCCAAGATGGGGGTAACACTGAAGCTTTCTTT
TRBJ1-2	TRBD1	TRBV5-1	-	CASSATGENGYTF	TGCGCCAGCAGCGCAACAGGGGAAAATGGCTACACCTTC
TRBJ1-4	TRBD1	TRBV6-5	once	CASSLQGAGEKLFF	TGTGCCAGCAGCCTCCAGGGGGCGGGTGAAAAACTGTTTTTT
TRBJ2-2	-	TRBV27	few	CASTGAEPTGELFF	TGTGCCAGCACGGGGGCCGAGCCCACCGGGGAGCTGTTTTTT
TRBJ2-1	-	TRBV7-9	-	CASSTTVQGSGQFF	TGTGCCAGCAGCACGACAGTACAGGGTTCAGGGCAGTTCTTC
TRBJ1-5	-	TRBV7-9	-	CASSLTGEQPQHF	TGTGCCAGCAGCTTGACCGGGGAGCAGCCCCAGCATTTT
TRBJ1-2	-	TRBV6-1	-	CASSEAGGHGYTF	TGTGCCAGCAGTGAAGCAGGGGGTCATGGCTACACCTTC
TRBJ2-3	-	TRBV11-2	few	CASSLTGVGSDTQYF	TGTGCCAGCAGCTTAACGGGAGTTGGGTCAGATACGCAGTATTTT
TRBJ2-3	TRBD2	TRBV29-1	few	CSADLEQRENTDTQYF	TGCAGCGCCGACCTGGAGCAGCGGGAGAACACAGATACGCAGTATTTT
TRBJ1-2	-	TRBV23-1	few	CASSQSWTHPYGYTF	TGCGCCAGCAGTCAATCGTGGACACATCCATATGGCTACACCTTC
TRBJ1-1	-	TRBV11-1	-	CASSPSRTEAFF	TGTGCCAGCAGCCCCAGTCGCACTGAAGCTTTCTTT
TRBJ2-1	-	TRBV15	few	CATSRDLLDNEQFF	TGTGCCACCAGCAGAGACCTCCTGGACAATGAGCAGTTCTTC
TRBJ2-1	-	TRBV30	-	CAWSTRLPSSYNEQFF	TGTGCCTGGAGTACTCGTCTCCCGAGCTCCTACAATGAGCAGTTCTTC
TRBJ1-4	TRBD1	TRBV15	-	CATGQGYNEKLFF	TGTGCCACCGGACAGGGGTATAATGAAAAACTGTTTTTT
TRBJ2-7	-	TRBV6-5	-	CASSYEQGAYEQYF	TGTGCCAGCAGTTACGAACAGGGTGCATACGAGCAGTACTTC
TRBJ1-3	-	TRBV27	-	CASSLIPVSGNTIYF	TGTGCCAGCAGTTTAATACCGGTCTCTGGAAACACCATATATTTT
TRBJ1-4	-	TRBV28	few	CASSSRRQVEKLFF	TGTGCCAGCAGCTCACGCAGACAGGTTGAAAAACTGTTTTTT
TRBJ2-7	TRBD1	TRBV27	-	CASRRRTDRVATFEQYF	TGTGCCAGCAGACGCAGAACGGACAGGGTAGCGACTTTCGAGCAGTACTTC